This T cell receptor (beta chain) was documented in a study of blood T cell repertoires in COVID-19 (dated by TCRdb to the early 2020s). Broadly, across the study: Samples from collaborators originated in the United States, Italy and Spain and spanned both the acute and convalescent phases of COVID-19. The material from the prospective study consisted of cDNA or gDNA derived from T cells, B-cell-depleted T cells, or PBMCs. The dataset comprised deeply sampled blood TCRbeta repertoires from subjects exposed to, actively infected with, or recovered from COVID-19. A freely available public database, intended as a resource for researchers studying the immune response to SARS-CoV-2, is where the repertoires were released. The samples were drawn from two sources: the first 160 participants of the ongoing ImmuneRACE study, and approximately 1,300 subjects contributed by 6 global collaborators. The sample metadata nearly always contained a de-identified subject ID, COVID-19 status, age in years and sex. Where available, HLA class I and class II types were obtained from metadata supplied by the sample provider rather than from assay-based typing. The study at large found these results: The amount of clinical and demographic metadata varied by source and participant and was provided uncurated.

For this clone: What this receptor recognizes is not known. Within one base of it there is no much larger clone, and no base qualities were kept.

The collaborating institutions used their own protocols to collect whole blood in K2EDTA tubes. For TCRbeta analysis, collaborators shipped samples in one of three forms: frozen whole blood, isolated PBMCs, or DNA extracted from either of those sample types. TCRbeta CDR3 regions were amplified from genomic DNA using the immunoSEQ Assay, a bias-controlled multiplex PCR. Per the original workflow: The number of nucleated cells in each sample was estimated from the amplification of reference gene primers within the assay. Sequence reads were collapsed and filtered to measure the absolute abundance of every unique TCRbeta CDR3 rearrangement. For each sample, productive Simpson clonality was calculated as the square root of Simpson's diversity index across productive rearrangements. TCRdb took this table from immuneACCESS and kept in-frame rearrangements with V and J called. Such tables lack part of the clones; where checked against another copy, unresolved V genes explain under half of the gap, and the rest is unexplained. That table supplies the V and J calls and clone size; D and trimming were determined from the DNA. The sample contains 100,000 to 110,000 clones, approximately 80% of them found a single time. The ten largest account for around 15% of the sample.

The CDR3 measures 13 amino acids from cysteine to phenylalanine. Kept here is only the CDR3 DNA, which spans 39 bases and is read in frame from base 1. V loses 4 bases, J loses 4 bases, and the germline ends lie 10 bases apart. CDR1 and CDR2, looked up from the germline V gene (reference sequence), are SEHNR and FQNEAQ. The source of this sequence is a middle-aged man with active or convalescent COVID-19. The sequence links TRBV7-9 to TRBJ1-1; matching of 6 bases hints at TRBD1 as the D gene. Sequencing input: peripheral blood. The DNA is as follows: TGTGCCAGCAGCTCGAACAGGGTCACTGAAGCTTTCTTT. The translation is CASSSNRVTEAFF. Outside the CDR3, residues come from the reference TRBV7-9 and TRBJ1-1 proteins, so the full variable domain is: DTGVSQNPRHKITKRGQNVTFRCDPISEHNRLYWYRQTLGQGPEFLTYFQNEAQLEKSRLLSDRFSAERPKGSFSTLEIQRTEQGDSAMYLCASSSNRVTEAFFGQGTRLTVV.